Shown below are 24 T cell receptor beta chains from a single sample sequenced in a study of response to subunit inactivated influenza vaccine. One entry per CDR3 protein, called by TCRdb with MiXCR from the RT-PCR reads. The sample comprises about 620,000 distinct CDR3 sequences, approximately 10% of which are singletons, and approximately 11% rests with the top ten. The data also belong to a second study, concerning T cells expressing NK-cell markers. That work states: Beta-chain TCR cDNA was generated via 5'RACE template switching with UMIs.

The material sequenced was PBMCs from blood, taken on the day of vaccination. The receptor source for this set is a man aged 45-65 years who received an inactivated influenza vaccine.

This clonotype was recorded many times. The J gene is TRBJ2-1, the V gene TRBV7-2; 9 bases line up with TRBD2. The CDR3 totals 15 residues. Germline CDR1 reads SGHTA; CDR2 reads FQGNSA. The ends lost 1 base at V and 5 bases at J; junction bases unmatched: 3. In DNA, the CDR3 is TGTGCCAGCAGCTTAGTGGCGGGGGGGCACAATGAGCAGTTCTTC. Encoded protein: CASSLVAGGHNEQFF.

The chain recombines TRBV29-1 with TRBJ2-1; 11 bases agree with TRBD2. V was clipped by 3 bases and J by 6 bases; unmatched bases: 7. The CDR3 is 15 residues long. Per germline, CDR1 SQVTM and CDR2 ANQGSEA. CDR3 coding DNA: TGCAGCGTTGAGTCAATTAGCGGGAGGGCCAATGAGCAGTTCTTC. It yields the protein CSVESISGRANEQFF.

V and J are TRBV7-2 and TRBJ2-5; D ambiguous. This CDR3 has 15 amino acids. Looked up from germline, CDR1 is SGHTA and CDR2 is FQGNSA. Trimming shortened V by 1 base and J by 1 base, and 10 bases separated the two germline ends. The CDR3 spells CASSLGYGPQETQYF. CDR3 nucleotide sequence: TGTGCCAGCAGCTTAGGGTACGGTCCCCAAGAGACCCAGTACTTC. The variable domain in full, with the rest retrieved from reference TRBV7-2 and TRBJ2-5, is GAGVSQSPSNKVTEKGKDVELRCDPISGHTALYWYRQSLGQGLEFLIYFQGNSAPDKSGLPSDRFSAERTGGSVSTLTIQRTQQEDSAVYLCASSLGYGPQETQYFGPGTRLLVL.

V usage is TRBV7-2 and J usage is TRBJ2-7, with D perhaps TRBD1 (5 bases). This CDR3 region has 15 residues. Trimming took 3 bases from V and 4 from J, leaving 16 bases between them. Germline V gene data show CDR1 as SGHTA and CDR2 as FQGNSA. CDR3 sequence reads: CASSLSRWGIYEQYF. The CDR3 DNA reads TGTGCCAGCAGCTTGTCCCGCTGGGGCATATACGAGCAGTACTTC.

This clonotype was observed a few times. The rearrangement joins TRBV7-2 to TRBJ1-2; D call uncertain. Trimming left V 3 bases short and J 2 bases short, with 10 bases between. The CDR3 runs to 14 residues. Per germline, CDR1 SGHTA and CDR2 FQGNSA. The CDR3 loop is CASSLSYKNYGYTF. CDR3 coding DNA: TGTGCCAGCAGCTTGTCGTACAAAAACTATGGCTACACCTTC.

This clonotype was seen at least ten times. The chain couples TRBV5-1 to TRBJ2-1; 11 positions agree with TRBD2. The CDR3 extends over 18 amino acids. Losses at the gene ends were 5 bases for V and 7 bases for J; bases not matched to a gene: 17. Germline CDR1 reads SGHRS; CDR2 reads YFSETQ. CDR3 DNA sequence: TGCGCCAGCAGTTTTGGTACTAGCGGGGGTTCAATGATGAATGAGCAGTTCTTC. It translates to CASSFGTSGGSMMNEQFF.

J is TRBJ2-1 and V is TRBV20-1; 7 bases are a match to TRBD1. The ends lost 1 base at V and 1 base at J; junction bases unmatched: 4. CDR1 and CDR2 (germline): DFQATT, SNEGSKA (reference sequence). This CDR3 contains 15 residues. CDR3 loop: CSARAGTESYNEQFF. The CDR3 nucleotides read TGCAGTGCTAGAGCGGGGACAGAATCCTACAATGAGCAGTTCTTC.

The CDR3 is CAIREGVGEQYF. In DNA form, the CDR3 reads TGTGCCATCAGAGAGGGGGTAGGCGAGCAGTACTTC. This sequence joins TRBV10-3 and TRBJ2-7; possible D gene TRBD1, 6 bases. The CDR3 covers 12 residues. From germline, CDR1 is ENHRY and CDR2 SYGVKD. With 6 bases removed from V and 6 bases from J, the gap between germline ends came to 12 bases.

A few counts support this clonotype. This sequence joins TRBV6-5 and TRBJ2-7; tentatively, D is TRBD1 or TRBD2 (6 bases each). CDR3 length equals 14 residues. The V end was cut by 0 bases, the J end by 2 bases, with 8 bases between. Germline-derived CDR1 and CDR2 are MNHEY and SVGAGI. The CDR3 loop reads CASSYSRGAYEQYF. CDR3 in DNA: TGTGCCAGCAGTTACTCGAGGGGGGCCTACGAGCAGTACTTC.

This clonotype was counted at least ten times. The chain has TRBV18 and TRBJ2-4; D may be TRBD1 (6 bases). Germline assignment: CDR1 KGHSH and CDR2 LQKENI. The V end lost 3 bases, the J end lost 5 bases, and 11 bases lay between the germline ends. This CDR3 is built from 14 residues. CDR3 sequence: CASSPRTAENIQYF. As DNA, the CDR3 is TGTGCCAGCTCACCCCGGACAGCTGAAAACATTCAGTACTTC.

Only a few counts were recorded for this clonotype. The rearrangement joins TRBV4-3 to TRBJ1-2, with no clear D. Looked up from germline, CDR1 is LGHNA and CDR2 is YSLEER. V lost 1 base and J lost 0, with 9 bases in between. The CDR3 runs 15 residues. The DNA of the CDR3 is TGCGCCAGCAGCCAAGTTAGGGCCACTAACTATGGCTACACCTTC. This sequence encodes CASSQVRATNYGYTF.

The chain has TRBV6-1 and TRBJ1-3; D ambiguous. The CDR3 runs to 16 residues. The ends were cut back, 3 bases at V and 0 bases at J, with 12 bases in the middle. Germline CDR1 and CDR2: MNHNS and SASEGT. The CDR3 bases are TGTGCCAGCAGTGAGGATGGAGGGAGCTCTGGAAACACCATATATTTT. As protein: CASSEDGGSSGNTIYF.

The V gene is TRBV7-9, the J gene TRBJ2-1; 9 bases align to TRBD2. CDR3 size: 16 residues. Trimming at V came to 5 bases and at J to 6 bases, leaving 11 bases not matched to a gene. Looked up from germline, CDR1 is SEHNR and CDR2 is FQNEAQ (reference sequence). Here the CDR3 DNA reads TGTGCCAGCAGCCGTCTAGCGGGGTGGGGGGTCAATGAGCAGTTCTTC. This translates into CASSRLAGWGVNEQFF.

The chain couples TRBV7-9 to TRBJ2-7, with a weak D call TRBD2 (6 bases). The V gene's germline CDR1 is SEHNR and CDR2 FQNEAQ (reference sequence). The V end lost 1 base, the J end lost 0 bases, and 10 bases lay between the germline ends. The CDR3 consists of 15 residues. CDR3 coding DNA: TGTGCCAGCAGCTTAGGGGGGGTTTTCTCCTACGAGCAGTACTTC. Residues: CASSLGGVFSYEQYF. The entire variable domain, with the rest obtained from reference TRBV7-9 and TRBJ2-7, is as follows: DTGVSQNPRHKITKRGQNVTFRCDPISEHNRLYWYRQTLGQGPEFLTYFQNEAQLEKSRLLSDRFSAERPKGSFSTLEIQRTEQGDSAMYLCASSLGGVFSYEQYFGPGTRLTVT.

This clonotype has a handful of counts. This chain joins TRBV4-1 and TRBJ1-4; D uncertain. CDR3 length: 17 amino acids. Trimming shortened V by 2 bases and J by 3 bases, and 16 bases separated the two germline ends. Germline lookup yields CDR1 MGHRA and CDR2 YSYEKL. CDR3: CASSQRPLGLANEKLFF. In DNA, the CDR3 is TGCGCCAGCAGCCAAAGGCCCCTGGGCCTGGCTAATGAAAAACTGTTTTTT.

There are a few counts of this clonotype. This rearrangement joins TRBV6-2 or TRBV6-3 to TRBJ2-2, with TRBD1 identical over 7 bases. Germline V gives CDR1 MNHEY, CDR2 SVGEGT. This CDR3 contains 16 residues. V was pared by 5 bases and J by 0 bases, with 6 bases of the junction left unmatched. CDR3 sequence reads: CASSPRGFANTGELFF. The CDR3 DNA reads TGTGCCAGCAGTCCCAGGGGGTTCGCGAACACCGGGGAGCTGTTTTTT.

CDR3 sequence: CATSDPGTSGTQYF. DNA for the CDR3: TGTGCCACCAGTGATCCCGGCACGTCGGGGACCCAGTACTTC. This rearrangement joins TRBV24-1 to TRBJ2-5, with D unclear. This CDR3 comprises 14 residues. The germline V and J ends were trimmed by 3 bases and 7 bases, with 14 bases remaining between them. CDR1 is KGHDR and CDR2 is SFDVKD in the germline V gene.

The genes are TRBV5-6 and TRBJ2-7; D possibly corresponds to TRBD1 (6 bases). In germline, CDR1 is SGHDT, CDR2 YYEEEE. The ends were cut back, 4 bases at V and 2 bases at J, with 16 bases in the middle. The CDR3 runs 15 residues. The CDR3 sequence: CASSRRLTGTYEQYF. As DNA, the CDR3 is TGTGCCAGCAGCCGCCGACTGACAGGTACCTACGAGCAGTACTTC.

The genes are TRBV24-1 and TRBJ2-7; D might be TRBD1 or TRBD2, each matching 5 bases. Germline V lookup: CDR1 KGHDR, CDR2 SFDVKD. CDR3 length equals 15 residues. Trimming cost V 4 bases and J 5 bases, with 17 bases left between them. Written as DNA, the CDR3 is TGTGCCACCAGTGACAACGGGGACCCTCAGAACGAGCAGTACTTC. Its protein is CATSDNGDPQNEQYF.

The chain links TRBV5-1 to TRBJ2-5, with TRBD2 identical over 9 bases. Germline CDR1 reads SGHRS; CDR2 reads YFSETQ. V trimming: 3 bases; J trimming: 8 bases; junction bases outside the gene matches: 8. This CDR3 has 14 amino acids. The CDR3 loop reads CASSSGLAEDTQYF. The CDR3 DNA follows: TGCGCCAGCAGCTCGGGACTAGCAGAGGACACCCAGTACTTC.

The sample holds a few counts of this clonotype. The chain couples TRBV5-5 to TRBJ2-5, with D perhaps matching TRBD1 or TRBD2 (6 bases each). Germline lookup yields CDR1 SGHKS and CDR2 YYEKEE (reference sequence). The CDR3 is made up of 17 amino acids. V gave up 3 bases and J gave up 5 bases, with 23 bases separating them. CDR3 sequence: CASSSEGGTLFLETQYF. In DNA form, the CDR3 reads TGTGCCAGCAGCTCCGAGGGGGGTACTCTATTTTTGGAGACCCAGTACTTC. Together with reference TRBV5-5 and TRBJ2-5, the CDR3 gives the full variable domain: DAGVTQSPTHLIKTRGQQVTLRCSPISGHKSVSWYQQVLGQGPQFIFQYYEKEERGRGNFPDRFSARQFPNYSSELNVNALLLGDSALYLCASSSEGGTLFLETQYFGPGTRLLVL.

The rearrangement links TRBV7-2 to TRBJ2-3, with D unresolved. V was trimmed by 5 bases and J by 7 bases, leaving 13 bases between them. The CDR3 has 13 amino acids. Germline V gene sequence: CDR1 SGHTA, CDR2 FQGNSA. CDR3 region: CASSPSRWNTQYF. CDR3 coding DNA: TGTGCCAGCAGCCCCAGCAGGTGGAATACGCAGTATTTT.

The rearrangement joins TRBV19 to TRBJ1-3, with D possibly being TRBD1 (6 bases). This CDR3 contains 16 residues. Trimming shortened V by 5 bases and J by 1 base, and 15 bases separated the two germline ends. CDR1 is LNHDA and CDR2 is SQIVND in the germline V gene (reference sequence). The CDR3 sequence: CASSSERGASGNTIYF. DNA for the CDR3: TGTGCCAGTAGTTCCGAACGGGGGGCGTCTGGAAACACCATATATTTT.

This clonotype occurred a few times. CDR3 nucleotides: TGTGCCAGCAGTGAGCGTCGTGCCTTGACGACTAATGAAAAACTGTTTTTT. Protein: CASSERRALTTNEKLFF. This sequence joins TRBV6-2 or TRBV6-3 and TRBJ1-4; D is unresolved. Trimming removed 5 bases from V and 2 bases from J, with 18 bases in between. Germline V gene lookup returns CDR1 MNHEY and CDR2 SVGEGT. CDR3 length equals 17 residues.